In its sample, the clone carrying this T cell receptor beta chain was seen a few times. This entry belongs to a study of blood T cell repertoires in COVID-19. Per the original data handling: Amplified reference gene primers provided the basis for estimating nucleated cell counts. Measured with immunoSEQ multiplex PCR; TCRdb has only the in-frame clones, and not every one. From that table come the V and J calls and clone size; the DNA was used to work out D and trimming. This table holds more than 150,000 clones, roughly 83% found once. With 4 bases removed from V and 8 bases from J, the gap between germline ends came to 16 bases. CDR3 size: 15 residues.

V is TRBV5-3 and J is TRBJ1-6; tentatively, D is TRBD1 (6 bases). TRBV5-3 is filed as an ORF, its function uncertain. This TCR came from an older woman with acute or convalescent COVID-19. The sequenced sample consisted of peripheral blood. CDR3 amino acids: CARSPHRAGDSPLHF. CDR3 sequence (DNA): TGTGCCAGAAGCCCTCACAGGGCGGGGGATTCACCCCTCCACTTT.